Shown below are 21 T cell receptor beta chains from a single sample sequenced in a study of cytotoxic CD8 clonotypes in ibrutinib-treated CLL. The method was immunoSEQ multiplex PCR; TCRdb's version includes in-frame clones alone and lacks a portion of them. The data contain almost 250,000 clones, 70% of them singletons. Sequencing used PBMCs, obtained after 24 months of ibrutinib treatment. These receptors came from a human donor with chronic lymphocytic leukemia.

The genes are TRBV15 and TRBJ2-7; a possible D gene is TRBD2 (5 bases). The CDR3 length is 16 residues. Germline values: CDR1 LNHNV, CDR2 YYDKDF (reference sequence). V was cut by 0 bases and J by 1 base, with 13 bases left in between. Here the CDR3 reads CATSRDLSAKSYEQYF. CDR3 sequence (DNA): TGTGCCACCAGCAGAGATCTTAGCGCGAAATCCTACGAGCAGTACTTC.

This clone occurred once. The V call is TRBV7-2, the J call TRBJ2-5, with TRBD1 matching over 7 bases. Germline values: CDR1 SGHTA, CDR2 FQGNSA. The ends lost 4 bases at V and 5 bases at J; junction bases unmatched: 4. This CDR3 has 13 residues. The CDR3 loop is CASSSTGYETQYF. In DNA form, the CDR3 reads TGTGCCAGCAGCTCGACAGGGTATGAGACCCAGTACTTC.

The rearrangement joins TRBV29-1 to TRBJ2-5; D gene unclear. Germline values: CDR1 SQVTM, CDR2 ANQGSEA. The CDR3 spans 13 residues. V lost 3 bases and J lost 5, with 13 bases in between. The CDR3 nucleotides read TGCAGCGTTGATCCCCGGAGCCGGGAGACCCAGTACTTC. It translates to CSVDPRSRETQYF.

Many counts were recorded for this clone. In nucleotides, the CDR3 is TGCGCCAGCAGCTTGGACCAAGAGACCCAGTACTTC. Protein product: CASSLDQETQYF. The chain combines TRBV5-1 with TRBJ2-5; D call uncertain. Trimming removed 0 bases from V and 0 bases from J, with 0 bases in between. The CDR3 sequence is 12 residues long. From germline, CDR1 is SGHRS and CDR2 YFSETQ.

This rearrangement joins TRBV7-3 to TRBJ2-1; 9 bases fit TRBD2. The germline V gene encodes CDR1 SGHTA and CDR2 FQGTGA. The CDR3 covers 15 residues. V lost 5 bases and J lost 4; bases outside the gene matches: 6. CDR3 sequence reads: CASSTSGRRYNEQFF. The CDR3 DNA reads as TGTGCCAGCAGCACCAGCGGGAGGCGATACAATGAGCAGTTCTTC.

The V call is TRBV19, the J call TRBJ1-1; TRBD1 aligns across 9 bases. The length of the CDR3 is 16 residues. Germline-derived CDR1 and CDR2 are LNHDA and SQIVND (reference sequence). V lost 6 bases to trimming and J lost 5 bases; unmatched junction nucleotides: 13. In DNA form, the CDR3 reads TGTGCCAGTAGGGACGTCCCGGGACAGGGATTGACTGAAGCTTTCTTT. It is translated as CASRDVPGQGLTEAFF.

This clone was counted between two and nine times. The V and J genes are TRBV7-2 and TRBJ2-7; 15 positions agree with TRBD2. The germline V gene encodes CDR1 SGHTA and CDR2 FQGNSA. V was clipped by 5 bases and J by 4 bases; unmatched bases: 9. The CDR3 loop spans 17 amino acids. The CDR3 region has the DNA TGTGCCAGCAGCGCAGGGACCGGGACTAGCGGGAGGTACGAGCAGTACTTC. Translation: CASSAGTGTSGRYEQYF. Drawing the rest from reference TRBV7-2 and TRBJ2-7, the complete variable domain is GAGVSQSPSNKVTEKGKDVELRCDPISGHTALYWYRQSLGQGLEFLIYFQGNSAPDKSGLPSDRFSAERTGGSVSTLTIQRTQQEDSAVYLCASSAGTGTSGRYEQYFGPGTRLTVT.

The DNA of the CDR3 is TGTGCCAGCACCCGCATCGGAGGGGGCGAGGGGGAGACCCAGTACTTC. It translates to CASTRIGGGEGETQYF. The V gene is TRBV7-8, the J gene TRBJ2-5; D may be TRBD1 (7 bases). Trimming took off 7 bases at V and 5 bases at J, with 23 bases between the two ends. Germline V gives CDR1 SGHVS, CDR2 FQNEAQ. The CDR3 is 16 amino acids. The full variable domain, its missing parts supplied by reference TRBV7-8 and TRBJ2-5, is GAGVSQSPRYKVAKRGQDVALRCDPISGHVSLFWYQQALGQGPEFLTYFQNEAQLDKSGLPSDRFFAERPEGSVSTLKIQRTQQEDSAVYLCASTRIGGGEGETQYFGPGTRLLVL.

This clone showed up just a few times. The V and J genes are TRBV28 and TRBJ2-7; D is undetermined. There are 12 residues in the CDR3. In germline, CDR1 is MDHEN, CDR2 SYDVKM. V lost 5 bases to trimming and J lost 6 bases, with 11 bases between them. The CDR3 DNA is TGTGCCAGCAGTCTCCACCCCCTCGAGCAGTACTTC. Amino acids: CASSLHPLEQYF. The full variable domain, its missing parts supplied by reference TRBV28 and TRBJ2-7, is DVKVTQSSRYLVKRTGEKVFLECVQDMDHENMFWYRQDPGLGLRLIYFSYDVKMKEKGDIPEGYSVSREKKERFSLILESASTNQTSMYLCASSLHPLEQYFGPGTRLTVT.

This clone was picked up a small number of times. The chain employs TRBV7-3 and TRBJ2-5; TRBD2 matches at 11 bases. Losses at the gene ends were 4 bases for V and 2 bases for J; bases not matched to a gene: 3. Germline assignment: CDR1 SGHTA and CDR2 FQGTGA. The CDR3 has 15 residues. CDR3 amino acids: CASSSRLAGQETQYF. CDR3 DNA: TGTGCCAGCAGCTCGAGACTAGCGGGACAAGAGACCCAGTACTTC.

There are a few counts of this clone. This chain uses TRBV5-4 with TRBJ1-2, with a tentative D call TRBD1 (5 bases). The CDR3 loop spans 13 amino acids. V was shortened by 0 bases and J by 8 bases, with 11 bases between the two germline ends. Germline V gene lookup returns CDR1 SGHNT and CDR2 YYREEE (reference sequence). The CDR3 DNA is TGTGCCAGCAGCTTGGATCTGGGGCGGGGCTACACCTTC. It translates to CASSLDLGRGYTF. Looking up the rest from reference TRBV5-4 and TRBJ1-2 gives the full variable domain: ETGVTQSPTHLIKTRGQQVTLRCSSQSGHNTVSWYQQALGQGPQFIFQYYREEENGRGNFPPRFSGLQFPNYSSELNVNALELDDSALYLCASSLDLGRGYTFGSGTRLTVV.

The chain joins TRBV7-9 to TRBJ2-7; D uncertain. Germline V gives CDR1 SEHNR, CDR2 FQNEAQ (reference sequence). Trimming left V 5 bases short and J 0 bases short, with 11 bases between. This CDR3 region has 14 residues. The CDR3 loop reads CASSPPEPSYEQYF. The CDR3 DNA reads TGTGCCAGCAGCCCACCTGAGCCCTCCTACGAGCAGTACTTC.

CDR3 loop: CSVEEGGMAKNIQYF. The CDR3, as DNA: TGCAGCGTTGAGGAAGGGGGCATGGCCAAAAACATTCAGTACTTC. This chain connects TRBV29-1 to TRBJ2-4, with 7 bases aligning to TRBD1. Germline values: CDR1 SQVTM, CDR2 ANQGSEA. Trimming at V came to 3 bases and at J to 1 base, leaving 6 bases not matched to a gene. This CDR3 is 15 amino acids long.

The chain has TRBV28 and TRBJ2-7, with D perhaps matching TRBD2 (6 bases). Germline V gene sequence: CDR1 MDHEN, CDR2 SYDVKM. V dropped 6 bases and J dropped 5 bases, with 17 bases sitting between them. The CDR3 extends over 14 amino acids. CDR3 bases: TGTGCCAGCAGGGAGGGCGGACTCCGCAACGAGCAGTACTTC. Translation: CASREGGLRNEQYF. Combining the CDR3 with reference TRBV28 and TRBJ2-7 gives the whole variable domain DVKVTQSSRYLVKRTGEKVFLECVQDMDHENMFWYRQDPGLGLRLIYFSYDVKMKEKGDIPEGYSVSREKKERFSLILESASTNQTSMYLCASREGGLRNEQYFGPGTRLTVT.

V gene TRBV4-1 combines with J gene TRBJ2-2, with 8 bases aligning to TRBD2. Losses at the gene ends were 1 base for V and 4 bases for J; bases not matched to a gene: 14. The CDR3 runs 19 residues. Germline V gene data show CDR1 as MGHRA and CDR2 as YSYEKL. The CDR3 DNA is TGCGCCAGCAGCCAAGCCACCCTCGGGAGGGCAAAAGTCACCGGGGAGCTGTTTTTT. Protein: CASSQATLGRAKVTGELFF.

DNA for the CDR3: TGCGCCAGCGCCTACGGGACAGTTAATGAAAAACTGTTTTTT. The encoded protein is CASAYGTVNEKLFF. The chain is built from TRBV5-1 and TRBJ1-4, with 7 bases matching TRBD1. This CDR3 has 14 residues. Germline V gene lookup returns CDR1 SGHRS and CDR2 YFSETQ. V shed 7 bases and J 4 bases; nucleotides not matched to a gene: 7.

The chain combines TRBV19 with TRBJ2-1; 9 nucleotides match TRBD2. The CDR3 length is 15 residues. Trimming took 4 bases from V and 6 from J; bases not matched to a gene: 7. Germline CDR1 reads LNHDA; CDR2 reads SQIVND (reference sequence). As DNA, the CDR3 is TGTGCCAGTAGTACTAGCGGGGTCCCTACCAATGAGCAGTTCTTC. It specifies CASSTSGVPTNEQFF.

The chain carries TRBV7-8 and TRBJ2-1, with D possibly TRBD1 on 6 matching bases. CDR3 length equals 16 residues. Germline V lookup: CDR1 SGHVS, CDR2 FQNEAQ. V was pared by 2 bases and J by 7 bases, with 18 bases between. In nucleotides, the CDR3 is TGTGCCAGCAGCTTACAGGGGACCCCTTCGGGGAATGAGCAGTTCTTC. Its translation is CASSLQGTPSGNEQFF.

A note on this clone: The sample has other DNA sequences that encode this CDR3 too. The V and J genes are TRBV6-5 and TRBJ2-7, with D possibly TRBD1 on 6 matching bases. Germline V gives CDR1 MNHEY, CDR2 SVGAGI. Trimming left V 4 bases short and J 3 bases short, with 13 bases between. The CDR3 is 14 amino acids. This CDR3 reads CASSLNRDGYEQYF. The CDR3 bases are TGTGCCAGCAGTTTAAACAGGGATGGCTACGAGCAGTACTTC.

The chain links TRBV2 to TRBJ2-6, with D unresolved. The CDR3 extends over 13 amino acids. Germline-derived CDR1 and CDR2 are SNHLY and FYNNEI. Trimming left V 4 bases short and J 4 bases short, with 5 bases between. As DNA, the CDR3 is TGTGCCAGCAGTGCCTCAGGGGCCAACGTCCTGACTTTC. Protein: CASSASGANVLTF.

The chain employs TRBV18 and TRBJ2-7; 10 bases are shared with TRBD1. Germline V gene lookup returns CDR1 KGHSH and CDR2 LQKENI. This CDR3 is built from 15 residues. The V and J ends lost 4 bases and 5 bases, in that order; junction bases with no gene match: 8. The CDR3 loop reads CASSRTDRGIDEQYF. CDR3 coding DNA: TGTGCCAGCTCACGGACGGACAGGGGGATCGACGAGCAGTACTTC.